These 12 T cell receptor beta chains originate from one sample sequenced in a study of T cells after yellow fever vaccination. TCRdb reanalysed the 5' RACE reads using MiXCR and keeps one entry per CDR3 protein. The sample has more than 95,000 distinct CDR3 sequences, 12% to 15% seen once. The sequencing here drew on CD8+ T cells sorted from PBMCs, taken 5 days after the yellow fever booster vaccination. The receptors were sampled from a man between 18 and 29 years old who received the YFV17D yellow fever vaccine.

The chain recombines TRBV20-1 with TRBJ1-2; TRBD1 is a possible D gene (5 bases). This CDR3 contains 12 residues. Trimming shortened V by 6 bases and J by 2 bases, and 10 bases separated the two germline ends. Germline CDR1 and CDR2: DFQATT and SNEGSKA (reference sequence). CDR3 in amino acids: CSALRGNYGYTF. The CDR3 bases are TGCAGTGCCCTCCGGGGGAACTATGGCTACACCTTC.

V usage is TRBV7-9 and J usage is TRBJ2-5; 12 bases map to TRBD2. This CDR3 is 17 amino acids long. CDR1 and CDR2 (germline): SEHNR, FQNEAQ (reference sequence). The V segment lost 5 bases and the J segment 3 bases; nucleotides outside the gene matches: 10. The CDR3 DNA is TGTGCCAGCAGCACTATCCTAGCGGGGGGGCTCAAAGAGACCCAGTACTTC. It specifies CASSTILAGGLKETQYF.

This clonotype was seen more than once but under ten times. The chain uses TRBV27 and TRBJ2-7, with D tentatively TRBD1 or TRBD2 (7 bases each). V was shortened by 4 bases and J by 3 bases, with 13 bases between the two germline ends. Germline V gives CDR1 MNHEY, CDR2 SMNVEV (reference sequence). This CDR3 comprises 14 residues. The CDR3 sequence: CASSWGGQSYEQYF. The DNA for the CDR3 is TGTGCCAGCAGTTGGGGGGGACAGAGCTACGAGCAGTACTTC.

The chain recombines TRBV5-1 with TRBJ2-1; no firm D call. This CDR3 is 11 amino acids long. The V end lost 5 bases, the J end lost 10 bases, and 10 bases lay between the germline ends. Germline CDR1 SGHRS, CDR2 YFSETQ. The CDR3 DNA reads as TGCGCCAGCAGGACCCGGGCGGAGCAGTTCTTC. It specifies CASRTRAEQFF.

This clonotype has just a few counts. The gene calls are TRBV12-3 or TRBV12-4 and TRBJ1-2; no definite D call. The CDR3 runs 13 residues. Deletions cut 3 bases from V and 1 base from J, with 6 bases between. The CDR3 is CASSFVLNYGYTF. CDR3 in DNA: TGTGCCAGCAGTTTTGTACTTAACTATGGCTACACCTTC.

The CDR3 nucleotides read TGTGCCAGCAGCTTAGTTACGGACATGCAGTATTTT. Translated, it gives CASSLVTDMQYF. The chain recombines TRBV7-9 with TRBJ2-3; D perhaps matches TRBD1 (5 bases). The germline CDR1 and CDR2 sequences are SEHNR and FQNEAQ (reference sequence). CDR3 length equals 12 residues. Trimming took off 1 base at V and 11 bases at J, with 10 bases between the two ends.

The chain carries TRBV6-2 or TRBV6-3 and TRBJ2-1; 10 bases are a match to TRBD2. Trimming cost V 8 bases and J 0 bases; bases outside gene matches: 7. Germline CDR1 MNHEY, CDR2 SVGEGT. The CDR3 is 16 amino acids. CDR3 in amino acids: CASAEERGGSYNEQFF. The CDR3 DNA reads TGTGCCAGCGCCGAGGAGCGGGGGGGCTCCTACAATGAGCAGTTCTTC.

The chain has TRBV29-1 and TRBJ1-1; TRBD1 agrees at 12 bases. The length of the CDR3 is 14 residues. The junction had 7 bases not matched to a gene; V was cut back by 7 bases and J by 4 bases. CDR1 SQVTM and CDR2 ANQGSEA come from the germline V gene. In nucleotides, the CDR3 is TGCAGCGGCGCCGGGACAGGGGGCATCACTGAAGCTTTCTTT. This gives the protein CSGAGTGGITEAFF.

At least ten counts were recorded for this clonotype. V and J are TRBV4-2 and TRBJ2-1; a possible D gene is TRBD1 (8 bases). Trimming cost V 4 bases and J 5 bases, with 18 bases left between them. The CDR3 runs 16 residues. CDR1 LGHNA and CDR2 YNFKEQ come from the germline V gene. This CDR3 is CASSPRTGGVHNEQFF. CDR3 DNA sequence: TGTGCCAGCAGCCCCAGAACAGGGGGGGTCCACAATGAGCAGTTCTTC.

There are a few counts of this clonotype. V gene TRBV2 combines with J gene TRBJ2-1, with D uncertain. The CDR3 length is 15 residues. Germline CDR1 is SNHLY and CDR2 is FYNNEI. V dropped 4 bases and J dropped 4 bases, with 14 bases sitting between them. In DNA form, the CDR3 reads TGTGCCAGCAGTGTCACCTGGTCCGAGTACAATGAGCAGTTCTTC. Protein sequence: CASSVTWSEYNEQFF. The whole variable domain, filled in from reference TRBV2 and TRBJ2-1, reads EPEVTQTPSHQVTQMGQEVILRCVPISNHLYFYWYRQILGQKVEFLVSFYNNEISEKSEIFDDQFSVERPDGSNFTLKIRSTKLEDSAMYFCASSVTWSEYNEQFFGPGTRLTVL.

This chain uses TRBV5-1 with TRBJ2-3; D is tentatively TRBD1 or TRBD2 (6 bases each). This CDR3 region has 15 residues. From germline, CDR1 is SGHRS and CDR2 YFSETQ. Trimming took off 6 bases at V and 0 bases at J, with 14 bases between the two ends. The CDR3 is CASTSGASSTDTQYF. CDR3 sequence (DNA): TGCGCCAGCACTTCGGGGGCCTCTAGCACAGATACGCAGTATTTT.

This clonotype has a single count. The junction departs from germline at one end; a sequencing error may be responsible. V is TRBV27 and J is TRBJ1-1; D gene ambiguous. This CDR3 is 14 amino acids long. Germline assignment: CDR1 MNHEY and CDR2 SMNVEV (reference sequence). CDR3 nucleotides: TGTGCCAGCATCTCGGGCGCCGCGAACTCTGAAGCTTTCTTT. Amino acid sequence: CASISGAANSEAFF.